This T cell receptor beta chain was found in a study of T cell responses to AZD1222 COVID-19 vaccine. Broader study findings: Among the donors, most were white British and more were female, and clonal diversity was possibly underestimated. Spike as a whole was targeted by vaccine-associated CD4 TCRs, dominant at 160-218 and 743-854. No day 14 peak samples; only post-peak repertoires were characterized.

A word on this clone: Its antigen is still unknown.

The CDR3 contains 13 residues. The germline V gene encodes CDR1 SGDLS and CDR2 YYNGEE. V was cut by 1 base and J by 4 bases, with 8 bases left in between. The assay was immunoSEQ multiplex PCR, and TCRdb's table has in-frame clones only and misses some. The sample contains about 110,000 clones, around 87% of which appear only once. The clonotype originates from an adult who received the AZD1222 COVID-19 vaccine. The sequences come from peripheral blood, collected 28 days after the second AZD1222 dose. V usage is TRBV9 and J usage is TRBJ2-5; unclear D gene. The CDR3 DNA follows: TGTGCCAGCAGCGTACGCGAGTTAGAGACCCAGTACTTC. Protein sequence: CASSVRELETQYF.